This TCR beta chain was sequenced for a study of OX40 agonist ivuxolimab in advanced cancers. Profiled with immunoSEQ multiplex PCR; TCRdb holds only in-frame clones, not every one. Of 71,000 or so clones listed, approximately 80% are singletons. CDR3 length equals 14 residues. CDR1 SGHTA and CDR2 FQGNSA come from the germline V gene. The germline V and J ends were trimmed by 6 bases and 5 bases, with 13 bases remaining between them. Here the sequenced sample was CD4+ or CD8+ T cells sorted from blood, taken in a trial of the OX40 agonist ivuxolimab. The sequence was collected from an adult with an advanced solid tumor such as melanoma, head and neck, liver or kidney cancer. The V gene is TRBV7-2, the J gene TRBJ2-2; D remains ambiguous. CDR3 region: CASRAPDNTGELFF. Written as DNA, the CDR3 is TGTGCCAGCAGAGCTCCCGATAATACCGGGGAGCTGTTTTTT.